This T cell receptor beta chain is from a study of cytomegalovirus exposure and HLA in healthy donors. This CDR3 region has 15 residues. Germline V gives CDR1 SGDLS, CDR2 YYNGEE. The trim removed 2 bases at V and 4 bases at J, leaving 2 bases unmatched. Points on this clone: What it binds is not known. Other DNA sequences of this sample code for an identical CDR3.

Amplification used 60 Vbeta primers and 13 Jbeta primers. Here immunoSEQ multiplex PCR was the method, and the copy in TCRdb shows in-frame clones only, minus some. The sample yields 95,000 to 150,000 clones, around 85% seen once. Points from the study as a whole: According to a later analysis, donors in an Asian-associated ancestry cluster reportedly had fewer N-insertions than the approximately 670-donor mean.

The TCR sequence derives from a young man in good health and CMV-seronegative. The sample was PBMCs. This chain joins TRBV9 and TRBJ2-1, with 11 bases matching TRBD2. The CDR3 region has the DNA TGTGCCAGCAGCGTTCTAGCGGGGGGTTACAATGAGCAGTTCTTC. Its translation: CASSVLAGGYNEQFF.